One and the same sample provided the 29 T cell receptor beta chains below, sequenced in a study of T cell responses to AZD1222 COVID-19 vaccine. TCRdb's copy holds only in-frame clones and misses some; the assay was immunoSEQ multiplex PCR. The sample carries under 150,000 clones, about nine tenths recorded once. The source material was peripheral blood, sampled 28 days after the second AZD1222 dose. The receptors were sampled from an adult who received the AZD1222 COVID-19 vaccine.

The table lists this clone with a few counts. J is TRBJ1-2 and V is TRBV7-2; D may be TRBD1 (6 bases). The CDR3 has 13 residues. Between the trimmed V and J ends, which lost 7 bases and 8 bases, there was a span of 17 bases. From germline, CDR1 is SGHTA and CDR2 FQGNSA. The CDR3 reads CASTEAGVIGYTF. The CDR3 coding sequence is TGTGCCAGCACAGAGGCAGGGGTAATCGGCTACACCTTC.

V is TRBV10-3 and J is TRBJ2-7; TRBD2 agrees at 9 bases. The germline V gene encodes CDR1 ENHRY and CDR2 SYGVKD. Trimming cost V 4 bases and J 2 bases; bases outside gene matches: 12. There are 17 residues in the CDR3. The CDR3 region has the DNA TGTGCCATCAGTGGGTCTGCGGGGGGGCTCTTAACCTACGAGCAGTACTTC. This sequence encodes CAISGSAGGLLTYEQYF.

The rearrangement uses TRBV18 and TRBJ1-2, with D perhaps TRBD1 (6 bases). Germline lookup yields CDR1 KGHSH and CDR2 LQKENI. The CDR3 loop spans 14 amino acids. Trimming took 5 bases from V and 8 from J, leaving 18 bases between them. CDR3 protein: CASSGGQGRPGYTF. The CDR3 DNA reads TGTGCCAGCTCAGGGGGGCAGGGTCGTCCGGGCTACACCTTC.

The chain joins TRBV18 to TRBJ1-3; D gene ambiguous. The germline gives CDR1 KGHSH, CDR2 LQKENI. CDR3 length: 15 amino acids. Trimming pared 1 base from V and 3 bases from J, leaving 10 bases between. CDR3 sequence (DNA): TGTGCCAGCTCACCACAGGGTAATGGTGGAAACACCATATATTTT. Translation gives CASSPQGNGGNTIYF.

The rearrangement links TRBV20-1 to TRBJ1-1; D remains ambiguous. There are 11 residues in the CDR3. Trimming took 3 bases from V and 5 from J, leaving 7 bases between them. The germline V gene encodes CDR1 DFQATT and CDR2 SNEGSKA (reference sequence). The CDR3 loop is CSASPRTEAFF. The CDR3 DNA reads TGCAGTGCTAGTCCGAGAACTGAAGCTTTCTTT.

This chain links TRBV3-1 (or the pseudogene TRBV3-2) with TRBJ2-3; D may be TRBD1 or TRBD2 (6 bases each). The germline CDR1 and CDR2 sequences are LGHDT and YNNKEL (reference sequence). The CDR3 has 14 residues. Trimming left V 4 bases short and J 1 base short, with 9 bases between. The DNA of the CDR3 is TGTGCCAGCAGCCCCGGGGGCGGCACAGATACGCAGTATTTT. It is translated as CASSPGGGTDTQYF.

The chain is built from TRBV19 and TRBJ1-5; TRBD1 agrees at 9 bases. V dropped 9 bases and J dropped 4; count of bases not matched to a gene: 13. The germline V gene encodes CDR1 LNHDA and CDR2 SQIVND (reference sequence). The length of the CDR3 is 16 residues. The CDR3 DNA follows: TGTGCCAGCGGGACAGGGAACCTCATCCTTAATCAGCCCCAGCATTTT. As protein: CASGTGNLILNQPQHF.

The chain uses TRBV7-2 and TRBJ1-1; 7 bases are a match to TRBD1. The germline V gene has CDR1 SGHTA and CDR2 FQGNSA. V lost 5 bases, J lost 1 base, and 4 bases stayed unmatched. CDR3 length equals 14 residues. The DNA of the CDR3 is TGTGCCAGCAGCGCGGGACAGAAGAACACTGAAGCTTTCTTT. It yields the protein CASSAGQKNTEAFF.

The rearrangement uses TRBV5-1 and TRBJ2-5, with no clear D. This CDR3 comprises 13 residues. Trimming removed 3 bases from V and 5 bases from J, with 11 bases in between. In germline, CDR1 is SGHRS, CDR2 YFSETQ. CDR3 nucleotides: TGCGCCAGCAGCTCGTCGGCCCGGGAGACCCAGTACTTC. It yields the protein CASSSSARETQYF.

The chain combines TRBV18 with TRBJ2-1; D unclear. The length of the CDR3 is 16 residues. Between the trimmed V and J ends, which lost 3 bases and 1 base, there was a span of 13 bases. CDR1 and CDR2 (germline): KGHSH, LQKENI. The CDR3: CASSPSWSTSYNEQFF. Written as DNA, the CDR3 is TGTGCCAGCTCACCGAGCTGGAGTACATCCTACAATGAGCAGTTCTTC.

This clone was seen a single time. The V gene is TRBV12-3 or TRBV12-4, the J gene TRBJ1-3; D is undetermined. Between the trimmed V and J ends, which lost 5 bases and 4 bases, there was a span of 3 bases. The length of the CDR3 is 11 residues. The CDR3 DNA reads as TGTGCCAGCAGTACAGGAAACACCATATATTTT. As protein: CASSTGNTIYF.

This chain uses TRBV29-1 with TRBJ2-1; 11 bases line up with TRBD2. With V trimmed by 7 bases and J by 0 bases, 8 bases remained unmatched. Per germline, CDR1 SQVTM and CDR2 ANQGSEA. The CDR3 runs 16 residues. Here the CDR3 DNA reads TGCAGCGCCTCGGGACTAGCGGTAAACTCCTACAATGAGCAGTTCTTC. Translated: CSASGLAVNSYNEQFF.

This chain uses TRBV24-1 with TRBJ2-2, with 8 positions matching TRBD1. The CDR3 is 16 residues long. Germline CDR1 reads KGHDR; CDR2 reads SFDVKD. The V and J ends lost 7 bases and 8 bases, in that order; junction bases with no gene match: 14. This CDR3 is CATSDPVQGAGGELFF. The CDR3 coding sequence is TGTGCCACCAGCGATCCCGTTCAGGGGGCTGGAGGGGAGCTGTTTTTT.

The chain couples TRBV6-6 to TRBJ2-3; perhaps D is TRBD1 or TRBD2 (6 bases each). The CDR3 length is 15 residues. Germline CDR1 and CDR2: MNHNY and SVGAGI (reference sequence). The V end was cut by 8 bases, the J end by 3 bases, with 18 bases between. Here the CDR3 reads CASGKEGGSTDTQYF. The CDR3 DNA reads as TGTGCCAGCGGAAAGGAGGGGGGTAGTACAGATACGCAGTATTTT.

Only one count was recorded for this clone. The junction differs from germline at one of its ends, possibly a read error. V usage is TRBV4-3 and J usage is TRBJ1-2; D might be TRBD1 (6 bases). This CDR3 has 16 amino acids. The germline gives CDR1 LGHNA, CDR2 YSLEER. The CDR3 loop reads CASSQALEGANYGYTF. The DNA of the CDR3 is TGCGCCAGCAGTCAAGCCCTCGAGGGGGCTAACTATGGCTACACCTTC.

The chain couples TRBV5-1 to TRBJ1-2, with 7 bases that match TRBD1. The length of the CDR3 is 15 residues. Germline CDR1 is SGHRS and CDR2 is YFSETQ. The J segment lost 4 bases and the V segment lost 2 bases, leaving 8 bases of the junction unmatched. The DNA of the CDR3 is TGCGCCAGCAGCTTTGGAGGGGGCGGGAGCTATGGCTACACCTTC. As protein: CASSFGGGGSYGYTF. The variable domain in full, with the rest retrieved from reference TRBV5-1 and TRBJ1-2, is KAGVTQTPRYLIKTRGQQVTLSCSPISGHRSVSWYQQTPGQGLQFLFEYFSETQRNKGNFPGRFSGRQFSNSRSEMNVSTLELGDSALYLCASSFGGGGSYGYTFGSGTRLTVV.

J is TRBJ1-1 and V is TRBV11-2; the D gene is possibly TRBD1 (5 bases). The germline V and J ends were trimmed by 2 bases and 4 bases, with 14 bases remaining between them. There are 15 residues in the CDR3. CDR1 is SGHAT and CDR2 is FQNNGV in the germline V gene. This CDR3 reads CASSLRALGGTEAFF. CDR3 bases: TGTGCCAGCAGCTTACGAGCCCTCGGGGGCACTGAAGCTTTCTTT.

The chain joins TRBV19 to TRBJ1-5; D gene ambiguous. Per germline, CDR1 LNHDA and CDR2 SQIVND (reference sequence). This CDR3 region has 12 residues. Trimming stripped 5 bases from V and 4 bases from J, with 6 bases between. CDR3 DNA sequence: TGTGCCAGTAGTGAGGGTAATCAGCCCCAGCATTTT. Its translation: CASSEGNQPQHF.

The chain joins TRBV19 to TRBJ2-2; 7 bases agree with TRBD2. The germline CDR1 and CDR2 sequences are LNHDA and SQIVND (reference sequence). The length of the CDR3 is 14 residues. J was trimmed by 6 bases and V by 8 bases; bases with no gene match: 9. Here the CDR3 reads CASESGELSGELFF. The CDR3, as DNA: TGTGCCAGTGAGAGCGGGGAGCTTTCCGGGGAGCTGTTTTTT.

This CDR3 reads CASSQKRGGVYEQYF. The CDR3, as DNA: TGTGCCAGCAGCCAGAAGCGGGGGGGCGTCTACGAGCAGTACTTC. V is TRBV3-1 (or the pseudogene TRBV3-2) and J is TRBJ2-7; 10 bases match TRBD2. The CDR3 is 15 residues long. V shed 3 bases and J 3 bases; nucleotides not matched to a gene: 5. The germline CDR1 and CDR2 sequences are LGHDT and YNNKEL (reference sequence).

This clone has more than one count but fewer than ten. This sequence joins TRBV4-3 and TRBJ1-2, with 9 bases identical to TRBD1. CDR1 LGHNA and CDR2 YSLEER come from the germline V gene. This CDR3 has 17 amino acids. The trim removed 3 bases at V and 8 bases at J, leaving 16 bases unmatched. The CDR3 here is CASSQLGQGGAYPGYTF. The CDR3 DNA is TGCGCCAGCAGCCAGCTGGGACAGGGAGGGGCGTATCCAGGCTACACCTTC.

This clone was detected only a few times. The CDR3: CASSLRGREGYTF. The CDR3 DNA reads as TGTGCCAGCAGCTTGAGGGGGCGTGAAGGCTACACCTTC. This rearrangement joins TRBV5-4 to TRBJ1-2; 7 bases map to TRBD1. V was clipped by 1 base and J by 8 bases; unmatched bases: 5. The germline CDR1 and CDR2 sequences are SGHNT and YYREEE (reference sequence). CDR3 length equals 13 residues. Supplemented by reference TRBV5-4 and TRBJ1-2, the full variable domain reads ETGVTQSPTHLIKTRGQQVTLRCSSQSGHNTVSWYQQALGQGPQFIFQYYREEENGRGNFPPRFSGLQFPNYSSELNVNALELDDSALYLCASSLRGREGYTFGSGTRLTVV.

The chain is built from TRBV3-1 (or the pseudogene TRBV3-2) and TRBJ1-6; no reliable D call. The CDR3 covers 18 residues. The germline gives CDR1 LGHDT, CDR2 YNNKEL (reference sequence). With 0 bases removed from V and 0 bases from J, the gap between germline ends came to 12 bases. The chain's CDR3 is CASSQETRRSSYNSPLHF. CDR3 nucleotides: TGTGCCAGCAGCCAAGAAACTCGGAGGAGCTCCTATAATTCACCCCTCCACTTT.

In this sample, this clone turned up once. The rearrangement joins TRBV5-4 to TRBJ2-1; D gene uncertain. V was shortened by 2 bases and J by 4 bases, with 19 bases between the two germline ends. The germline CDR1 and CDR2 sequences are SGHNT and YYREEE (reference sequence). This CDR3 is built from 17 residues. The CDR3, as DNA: TGTGCCAGCAGCTTCGTAGTCTTCCGCGAAGCTTACAATGAGCAGTTCTTC. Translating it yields CASSFVVFREAYNEQFF.

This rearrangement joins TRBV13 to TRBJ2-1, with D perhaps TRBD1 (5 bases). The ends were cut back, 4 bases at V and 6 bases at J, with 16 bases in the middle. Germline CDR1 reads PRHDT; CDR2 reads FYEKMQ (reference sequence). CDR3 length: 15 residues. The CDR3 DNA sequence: TGTGCCAGCAGCTCTGTGCGGCAGGGCCGCAATGAGCAGTTCTTC. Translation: CASSSVRQGRNEQFF.

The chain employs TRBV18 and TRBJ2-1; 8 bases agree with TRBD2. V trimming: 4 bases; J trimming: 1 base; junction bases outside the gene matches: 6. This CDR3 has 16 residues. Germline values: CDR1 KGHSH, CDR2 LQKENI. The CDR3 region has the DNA TGTGCCAGCTCACTCCGGACTAGCCAGTCCTACAATGAGCAGTTCTTC. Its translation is CASSLRTSQSYNEQFF.

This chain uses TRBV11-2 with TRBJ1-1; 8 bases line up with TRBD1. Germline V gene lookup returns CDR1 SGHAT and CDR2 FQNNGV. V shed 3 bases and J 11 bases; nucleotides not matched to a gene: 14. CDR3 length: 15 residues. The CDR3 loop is CASSFPETGVEWAFF. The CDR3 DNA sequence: TGTGCCAGCAGCTTCCCCGAGACAGGGGTTGAGTGGGCTTTCTTT. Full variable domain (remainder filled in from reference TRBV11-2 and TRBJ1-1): EAGVAQSPRYKIIEKRQSVAFWCNPISGHATLYWYQQILGQGPKLLIQFQNNGVVDDSQLPKDRFSAERLKGVDSTLKIQPAKLEDSAVYLCASSFPETGVEWAFFGQGTRLTVV.

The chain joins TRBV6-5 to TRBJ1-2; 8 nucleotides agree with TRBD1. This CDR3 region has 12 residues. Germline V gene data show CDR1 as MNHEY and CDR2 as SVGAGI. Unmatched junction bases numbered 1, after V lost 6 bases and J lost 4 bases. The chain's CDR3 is CASRQGGYGYTF. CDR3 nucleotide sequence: TGTGCCAGCAGACAGGGGGGCTATGGCTACACCTTC.

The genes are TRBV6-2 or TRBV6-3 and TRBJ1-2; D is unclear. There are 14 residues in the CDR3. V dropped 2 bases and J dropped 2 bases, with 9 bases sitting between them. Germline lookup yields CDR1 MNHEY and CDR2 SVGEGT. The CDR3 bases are TGTGCCAGCAGTTACGTCGCGGTAAACTATGGCTACACCTTC. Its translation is CASSYVAVNYGYTF.